The present T cell receptor (beta chain) was sequenced within a study of monozygotic twins with inflammatory bowel disease. Findings of the study overall: Separate T cell subtypes could not be resolved from one another.

CDR1 and CDR2 (germline): KGHSH, LQKENI. CDR3 length: 14 amino acids. The draw for each donor consisted of a single 2.5 ml blood sample. To note about this clonotype: No antigen is known for it.

TCRdb reprocessed the 5' RACE reads and reports one entry per CDR3 protein, with no DNA. Here the sample table reports about 160,000 distinct CDR3 sequences. The chain is built from TRBV18 and TRBJ2-7. The receptor was derived from a human donor with ulcerative colitis or Crohn's disease, or a healthy co-twin of an affected twin (not recorded which). Sequenced material: blood. The CDR3 here is CASSQRQGPYEQYF.